A single sample is the source of the 9 T cell receptor beta chains below, sequenced in a study of blood T cell repertoires in COVID-19. Sequencing was performed with immunoSEQ multiplex PCR; in TCRdb, only in-frame clones are kept and a portion is missing. The sample holds approximately 200,000 clones, under 90% seen once. Material for sequencing was peripheral blood. The receptors here all came from a woman aged 55-75 years who had recovered from COVID-19.

The chain couples TRBV10-3 to TRBJ1-2, with D perhaps matching TRBD1 (5 bases). The CDR3 has 14 amino acids. The V and J ends lost 0 bases and 7 bases respectively, with 12 bases between them. Germline V gene sequence: CDR1 ENHRY, CDR2 SYGVKD. The CDR3 nucleotides read TGTGCCATCAGTGAGTCGACCTGGGGGGTTGGCTACACCTTC. Encoded protein: CAISESTWGVGYTF.

This clone showed up just a few times. This specimen includes other DNA sequences encoding the same CDR3. The chain couples TRBV9 to TRBJ1-2; 9 positions agree with TRBD1. Trimming took 2 bases from V and 4 from J; bases not matched to a gene: 6. The CDR3 loop spans 15 amino acids. Germline V gene lookup returns CDR1 SGDLS and CDR2 YYNGEE. CDR3 amino acids: CASSVGGTGRYGYTF. The CDR3 region has the DNA TGTGCCAGCAGCGTTGGTGGGACAGGGCGCTATGGCTACACCTTC.

The chain joins TRBV27 to TRBJ1-1, with D possibly matching TRBD1 (5 bases). V was pared by 1 base and J by 5 bases, with 8 bases between. The CDR3 is 13 residues long. Germline V gene data show CDR1 as MNHEY and CDR2 as SMNVEV (reference sequence). The CDR3 DNA reads TGTGCCAGCAGTTTATTCAGGGCTACTGAAGCTTTCTTT. This encodes CASSLFRATEAFF.

This clone was observed once. The rearrangement uses TRBV27 and TRBJ2-3; D perhaps matches TRBD2 (7 bases). This CDR3 region has 15 residues. Germline CDR1 MNHEY, CDR2 SMNVEV (reference sequence). Between the trimmed V and J ends, which lost 5 bases and 2 bases, there was a span of 14 bases. Here the CDR3 reads CASSPRRGATDTQYF. DNA for the CDR3: TGTGCCAGCAGTCCCCGACGGGGGGCCACAGATACGCAGTATTTT.

The V gene is TRBV2, the J gene TRBJ2-1, with D hard to call. There are 10 residues in the CDR3. The ends were cut back, 7 bases at V and 6 bases at J, with 4 bases in the middle. Germline CDR1 and CDR2: SNHLY and FYNNEI. The DNA of the CDR3 is TGTGCCAGCAATAGCAATGAGCAGTTCTTC. Translated: CASNSNEQFF.

The chain employs TRBV6-1 and TRBJ1-5, with a weak D call TRBD1 (5 bases). CDR1 MNHNS and CDR2 SASEGT come from the germline V gene. This CDR3 has 15 amino acids. V lost 3 bases to trimming and J lost 6 bases, with 15 bases between them. The CDR3 protein is CASSEDLGLRQPQHF. The CDR3 nucleotides are TGTGCCAGCAGTGAGGACCTGGGGCTGCGTCAGCCCCAGCATTTT.

The table lists this clone with a count of one. The genes are TRBV6-6 and TRBJ1-5, with 8 bases identical to TRBD1. Germline loops: CDR1 MNHNY, CDR2 SVGAGI (reference sequence). The J segment lost 1 base and the V segment lost 6 bases, leaving 8 bases of the junction unmatched. The CDR3 is 16 amino acids. The CDR3 is CASSLSRGLSNQPQHF. CDR3 DNA: TGTGCCAGCAGCTTATCCAGGGGGCTCAGCAATCAGCCCCAGCATTTT.

The rearrangement uses TRBV9 and TRBJ2-1; the match to TRBD2 covers 7 bases. CDR1 and CDR2 (germline): SGDLS, YYNGEE. The CDR3 runs to 15 residues. The ends lost 3 bases at V and 3 bases at J; junction bases unmatched: 6. CDR3 sequence: CASSGRWGGYNEQFF. CDR3 DNA sequence: TGTGCCAGCAGCGGCAGGTGGGGGGGCTACAATGAGCAGTTCTTC.

The chain has TRBV7-8 and TRBJ1-1, with no clear D. Germline V gene data show CDR1 as SGHVS and CDR2 as FQNEAQ. The CDR3 length is 13 residues. With 2 bases removed from V and 1 base from J, the gap between germline ends came to 5 bases. CDR3 amino acids: CASSLYTNTEAFF. In nucleotides, the CDR3 is TGTGCCAGCAGCTTATACACGAACACTGAAGCTTTCTTT.